A selection of T cell receptor beta chains follows, all from one sample in a study of T cell responses to AZD1222 COVID-19 vaccine. Some clones are missing from TCRdb's copy, which holds only in-frame ones; the method was immunoSEQ multiplex PCR. Of 150,000 to 200,000 clones listed, 90% were seen once; the top ten hold approximately 6.2%. The input for sequencing was peripheral blood, taken 28 days after the second AZD1222 dose. These receptors came from an adult who received the AZD1222 COVID-19 vaccine. CDR3s include the opening cysteine and the closing phenylalanine or tryptophan. The D gene is left open where the match is weak. For some rows the clone size is stated as once, few or many, or as a class when expanded; others skip it.

clone_size | d_call | j_call | v_call | cdr3_nt | cdr3_aa
many | NA | TRBJ2-2 | TRBV7-2 | TGTGCCAGCAGTCCCACCGGGACTGCCTACGGGGAGCTGTTTTTT | CASSPTGTAYGELFF
NA | NA | TRBJ2-1 | TRBV6-5 | TGTGCCAGCAGTTACGGCCCCAACAATGAGCAGTTCTTC | CASSYGPNNEQFF
NA | TRBD1 | TRBJ2-6 | TRBV28 | TGTGCCAGCACCCCTGGGACAGGATTTTCAACCAACGTCCTGACTTTC | CASTPGTGFSTNVLTF
NA | NA | TRBJ1-2 | TRBV18 | TGTGCCAGCTCACTGGACAGCAACTATGGCTACACCTTC | CASSLDSNYGYTF
NA | TRBD1 | TRBJ1-2 | TRBV6-5 | TGTGCCAGCAGTTACTCGACAGGGCCTTATGGCTACACCTTC | CASSYSTGPYGYTF
NA | TRBD1 | TRBJ1-3 | TRBV5-5 | TGTGCCAGCAGCTTGGAATGGGGACGACAGGGGGCTTCTGGAAACACCATATATTTT | CASSLEWGRQGASGNTIYF
many | NA | TRBJ1-6 | TRBV2 | TGTGCCAGCTGCCTTGACCGACAGGCTAATTCACCCCTCCACTTT | CASCLDRQANSPLHF
NA | NA | TRBJ2-7 | TRBV4-2 | TGTGCCAGCAGCCAGGAACAGGCTTACGAGCAGTACTTC | CASSQEQAYEQYF
once | NA | TRBJ1-4 | TRBV6-5 | TGTGCCAGCAGTTACTCCCAGGGGCCTAATGAAAAACTGTTTTTT | CASSYSQGPNEKLFF
NA | TRBD2 | TRBJ2-7 | TRBV7-2 | TGTGCCAGCAGCTTAGAACCTAGCGGGGTTGGCCACGAGCAGTACTTC | CASSLEPSGVGHEQYF
NA | NA | TRBJ1-5 | TRBV27 | TGTGCCAGCAGCAGGACGTTCAATCAGCCCCAGCATTTT | CASSRTFNQPQHF
NA | TRBD1 | TRBJ1-6 | TRBV4-2 | TGTGCCAGCAGCCAACGACAGGGAGCCAATTCACCCCTCCACTTT | CASSQRQGANSPLHF
NA | TRBD2 | TRBJ2-7 | TRBV6-6 | TGTGCCAGCAGCAGGACTAGCGGGGGGGCCTACGAGCAGTACTTC | CASSRTSGGAYEQYF
NA | NA | TRBJ1-5 | TRBV7-9 | TGTGCCAGCAGTTCCACAGTGAGCAATCAGCCCCAGCATTTT | CASSSTVSNQPQHF
NA | NA | TRBJ1-3 | TRBV6-1 | TGTGCCAGCAGTGAATTTGTGGCAGGGAAGATCTCTGGAAGCACCATATATTTT | CASSEFVAGKISGSTIYF
NA | NA | TRBJ1-2 | TRBV19 | TGTGCCAGTAGTATGTCCTCCGCAGCAAACTATGGCTACACCTTC | CASSMSSAANYGYTF
NA | NA | TRBJ2-2 | TRBV2 | TGTGCCAGCGGACGAATGTCCCCCCCCACCGGGGAGCTGTTTTTT | CASGRMSPPTGELFF
NA | NA | TRBJ1-1 | TRBV18 | TGTGCCAGCTCACCAGGGCAGGGTCGGACTGAAGCTTTCTTT | CASSPGQGRTEAFF
NA | NA | TRBJ2-1 | TRBV12-3/TRBV12-4 | TGTGCCAGCAGTCGGTCTCCCCAGGAGCAGTTCTTC | CASSRSPQEQFF
NA | NA | TRBJ2-6 | TRBV6-1 | TGTGCCAGCAGTGAGGGGGTCTCTGGGGCCAACGTCCTGACTTTC | CASSEGVSGANVLTF
NA | NA | TRBJ1-3 | TRBV7-9 | TGTGCCAGCAGCTTACAGGCGCACTCTGGAAACACCATATATTTT | CASSLQAHSGNTIYF
NA | TRBD2 | TRBJ2-1 | TRBV18 | TGTGCCAGCTCACCTAGCGGGGACTCCTACAATGAGCAGTTCTTC | CASSPSGDSYNEQFF
NA | NA | TRBJ1-2 | TRBV29-1 | TGCAGCGTTGCTGATGAGGGGAGATACACCTTC | CSVADEGRYTF
NA | TRBD1 | TRBJ1-5 | TRBV28 | TGTGCCAGCATAGAAGGTGAGGGACAGGGTAGCAATCAGCCCCAGCATTTT | CASIEGEGQGSNQPQHF
NA | TRBD2 | TRBJ2-1 | TRBV7-2 | TGTGCCAGCAGCGACACTAGCGGGAGGGCCAGGAACGATGAGCAGTTCTTC | CASSDTSGRARNDEQFF
few | TRBD1 | TRBJ1-5 | TRBV28 | TGTGCCAGCAGTTCCTCCGGGACAGGGAATCAGCCCCAGCATTTT | CASSSSGTGNQPQHF
NA | TRBD1 | TRBJ1-2 | TRBV10-2 | TGCGCCAGCAGCGATACAGGGGCCTCTTGGGGCTACACCTTC | CASSDTGASWGYTF
NA | NA | TRBJ1-5 | TRBV7-2 | TGTGCCAGCAGTCCCCCGGAGGGGAATCAGCCCCAGCATTTT | CASSPPEGNQPQHF
NA | TRBD1 | TRBJ1-1 | TRBV4-1 | TGCGCCAGCAGCCAACCTCCGGGACAGGGGTATGCTGAAGCTTTCTTT | CASSQPPGQGYAEAFF
NA | TRBD1 | TRBJ2-7 | TRBV14 | TGTGCCAGCAGCCTCCGGGACAGGGACTACGAGCAGTACTTC | CASSLRDRDYEQYF
NA | NA | TRBJ2-1 | TRBV7-2 | TGTGCCAGCAGCGGGGGTGAAGGAAGAGAGCAGTTCTTC | CASSGGEGREQFF
once | TRBD1 | TRBJ2-3 | TRBV5-1 | TGCGCCAGCAGCCCCGACAGGGCAGATACGCAGTATTTT | CASSPDRADTQYF
NA | NA | TRBJ1-5 | TRBV10-3 | TGTGCCATCAGTGAAGGGAGCAATCAGCCCCAGCATTTT | CAISEGSNQPQHF
once | TRBD1 | TRBJ1-2 | TRBV7-9 | TGTGCCGCAGGCTCGGCAGGGGGCTATGGTGGCTACACCTTC | CAAGSAGGYGGYTF
NA | TRBD1 | TRBJ2-3 | TRBV5-1 | TGCGCCAGCAGCTTGGGGGACAGGGCTCGCACAGATACGCAGTATTTT | CASSLGDRARTDTQYF
NA | NA | TRBJ2-5 | TRBV7-9 | TGTGCCAGCACTTTCTCAGGTTTCGAGACCCAGTACTTC | CASTFSGFETQYF
NA | TRBD1 | TRBJ1-6 | TRBV5-6 | TGTGCCAGCAGCTTGAGAGGGACAGGGGGCCATAATTCACCCCTCCACTTT | CASSLRGTGGHNSPLHF
NA | TRBD2 | TRBJ2-5 | TRBV2 | TGTGCCAGCACCCCGACTAGCGGGGGGGCCCTAGAGACCCAGTACTTC | CASTPTSGGALETQYF
NA | NA | TRBJ1-1 | TRBV7-3 | TGTGCCAGCAGCTTAACAGGGGTAACTGAAGCTTTCTTT | CASSLTGVTEAFF
NA | NA | TRBJ2-4 | TRBV5-5 | TGTGCCACATCGACAGACCGGGCGGCGAGGAACATTCAGTACTTC | CATSTDRAARNIQYF
NA | NA | TRBJ2-7 | TRBV3-1/TRBV3-2 | TGTGCCAGCAGCCAAGGTTCTCCCCCATTAGAGCAGTACTTC | CASSQGSPPLEQYF
NA | NA | TRBJ1-5 | TRBV28 | TGTGCCAGCAGTTTACCCCCTACACTTGTTGGGAGGGGCAATCAGCCCCAGCATTTT | CASSLPPTLVGRGNQPQHF
NA | NA | TRBJ1-5 | TRBV7-9 | TGTGCCAGCAGCTTCGACGGAGAGAATCAGCCCCAGCATTTT | CASSFDGENQPQHF
NA | NA | TRBJ2-1 | TRBV6-4 | TGTGCCAGCAGTGGGGGCGCGGGGGCACCCGGTGAGCAGTTCTTC | CASSGGAGAPGEQFF
NA | TRBD1 | TRBJ2-7 | TRBV3-1/TRBV3-2 | TGTGCCAGCAGCCTAACAATGGGAGGTGAGACAGGGGGTCGGGACTACGAGCAGTACTTC | CASSLTMGGETGGRDYEQYF
NA | NA | TRBJ1-4 | TRBV28 | TGTGCCAGTACCGATCTTGGTAGACTACCTGAAAAACTGTTTTTT | CASTDLGRLPEKLFF
NA | NA | TRBJ1-4 | TRBV23-1 | TGCGCCAGCCGGCGGGAAAAACTGTTTTTT | CASRREKLFF
NA | NA | TRBJ1-6 | TRBV6-4 | TGTGCCAGCAGTGTCCAGGGTGAGGGTTCACCCCTCCACTTT | CASSVQGEGSPLHF
once | TRBD2 | TRBJ2-2 | TRBV7-3 | TGTGCCAGCAGCCGCCGCGGGCTAGCGGGAGGAGGGAGAGGGACCGGGGAGCTGTTTTTT | CASSRRGLAGGGRGTGELFF
NA | NA | TRBJ1-3 | TRBV6-5 | TGTGCCACACACCGTGGAAACACCATATATTTT | CATHRGNTIYF
NA | NA | TRBJ2-1 | TRBV6-5 | TGTGCCAGCAGTTCCGGGACTGGACTAATTCACAATGAGCAGTTCTTC | CASSSGTGLIHNEQFF
NA | TRBD1 | TRBJ1-5 | TRBV2 | TGTGCCAGCAGTCCGACAGGGTCCTATCAGCCCCAGCATTTT | CASSPTGSYQPQHF
once | NA | TRBJ2-2 | TRBV2 | TGTGCCAGCAGTGAAGTAGGCCTGAGGATCACCGGGGAGCTGTTTTTT | CASSEVGLRITGELFF
NA | TRBD1 | TRBJ1-1 | TRBV24-1 | TGTGCCACCGCCTCGGGACAGGGGGACACTGAAGCTTTCTTT | CATASGQGDTEAFF
NA | NA | TRBJ2-5 | TRBV10-3 | TGTGCCATCTCTCACGGGACGTCACAAGAGACCCAGTACTTC | CAISHGTSQETQYF
NA | NA | TRBJ1-5 | TRBV7-2 | TGTGCCAGCAGTTCTAGACAGGCCAATCAGCCCCAGCATTTT | CASSSRQANQPQHF